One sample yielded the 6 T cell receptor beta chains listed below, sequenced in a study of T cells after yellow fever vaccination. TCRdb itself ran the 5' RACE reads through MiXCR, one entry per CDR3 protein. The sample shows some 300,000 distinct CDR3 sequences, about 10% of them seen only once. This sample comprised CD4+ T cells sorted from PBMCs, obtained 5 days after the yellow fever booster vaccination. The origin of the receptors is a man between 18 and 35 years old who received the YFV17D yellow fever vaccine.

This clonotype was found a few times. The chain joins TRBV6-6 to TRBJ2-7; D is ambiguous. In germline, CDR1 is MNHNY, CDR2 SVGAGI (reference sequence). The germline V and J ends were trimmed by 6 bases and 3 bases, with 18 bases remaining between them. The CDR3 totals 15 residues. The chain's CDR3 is CASRPGWSTHYEQYF. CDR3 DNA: TGTGCCAGCAGACCCGGTTGGTCTACCCACTACGAGCAGTACTTC.

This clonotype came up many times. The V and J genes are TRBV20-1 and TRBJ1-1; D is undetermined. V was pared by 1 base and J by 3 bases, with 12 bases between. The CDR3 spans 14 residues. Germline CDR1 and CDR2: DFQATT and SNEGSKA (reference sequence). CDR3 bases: TGCAGTGCTAGAGCTTTTCGCTTGGACACTGAAGCTTTCTTT. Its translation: CSARAFRLDTEAFF.

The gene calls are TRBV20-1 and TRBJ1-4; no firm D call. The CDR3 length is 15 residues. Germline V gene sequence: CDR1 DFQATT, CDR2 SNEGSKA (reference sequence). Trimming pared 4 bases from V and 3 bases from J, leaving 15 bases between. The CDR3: CSATTGGVPNEKLFF. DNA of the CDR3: TGCAGTGCTACTACGGGTGGAGTCCCTAATGAAAAACTGTTTTTT.

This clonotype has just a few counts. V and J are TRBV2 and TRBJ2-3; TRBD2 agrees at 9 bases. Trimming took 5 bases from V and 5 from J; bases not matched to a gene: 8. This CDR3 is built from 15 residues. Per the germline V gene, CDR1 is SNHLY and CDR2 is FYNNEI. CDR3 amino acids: CASSKPSGEGDTQYF. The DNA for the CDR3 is TGTGCCAGCAGTAAACCTAGCGGGGAGGGAGATACGCAGTATTTT.

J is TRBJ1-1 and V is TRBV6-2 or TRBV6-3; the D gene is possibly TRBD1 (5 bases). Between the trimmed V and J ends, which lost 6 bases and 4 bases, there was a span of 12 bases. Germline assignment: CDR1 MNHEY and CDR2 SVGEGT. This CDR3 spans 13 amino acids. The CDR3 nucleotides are TGTGCCAGCAGCGACAGCGGGGGCACTGAAGCTTTCTTT. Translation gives CASSDSGGTEAFF.

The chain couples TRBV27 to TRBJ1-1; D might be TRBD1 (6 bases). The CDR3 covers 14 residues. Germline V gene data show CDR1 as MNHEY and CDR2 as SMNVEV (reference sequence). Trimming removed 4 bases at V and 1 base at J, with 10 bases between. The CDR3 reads CASSWGQANTEAFF. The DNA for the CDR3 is TGTGCCAGCAGTTGGGGGCAGGCGAACACTGAAGCTTTCTTT.